These 2 T cell receptor beta chains were sequenced from one sample in a study of OX40 agonist ivuxolimab in advanced cancers. Library creation used the immunoSEQ multiplex PCR assay. Not all clones reach the TCRdb copy of this immuneACCESS table, which keeps in-frame sequences only. Checked studies attribute under half of the gap to unresolved V genes and leave the rest unexplained. The sample table shows 43,000 or so clones, and around 86% are seen once. Of the sample, around 37% falls within the top ten clones. This specimen was CD4+ or CD8+ T cells sorted from blood, taken in a trial of the OX40 agonist ivuxolimab. The receptor source for this set is an adult with an advanced solid tumor such as melanoma, head and neck, liver or kidney cancer.

The chain links TRBV4-1 to TRBJ1-4, with no clear D. The CDR3 extends over 19 amino acids. CDR1 is MGHRA, CDR2 YSYEKL, per germline. With 4 bases removed from V and 0 bases from J, the gap between germline ends came to 21 bases. The CDR3 here is CASSLRAPSLSTTNEKLFF. CDR3 bases: TGCGCCAGCAGCCTAAGAGCCCCGTCATTGAGCACAACTAATGAAAAACTGTTTTTT.

The chain employs TRBV2 and TRBJ2-1, with 11 nucleotides matching TRBD2. Germline V gives CDR1 SNHLY, CDR2 FYNNEI. V was clipped by 5 bases and J by 6 bases; unmatched bases: 9. The CDR3 is 16 residues long. The CDR3 nucleotides are TGTGCCAGCAGTTTCCTTAGCGGGAGGGCAGGCAATGAGCAGTTCTTC. This sequence encodes CASSFLSGRAGNEQFF.